These T cell receptor beta chains were read from a single sample in a study of PD-L1 blockade in urothelial cancer. Generated by immunoSEQ multiplex PCR, the TCRdb table keeps only in-frame clones and is missing some. The sample includes 15,000 to 20,000 clones, over 75% seen only once; the top ten take roughly 13%. Here the sequenced sample was PBMCs, taken around atezolizumab (anti-PD-L1) treatment. The receptors were sampled from a man between 65 and 85 years old with urothelial cancer. Both conserved end residues are part of each CDR3. Each record gives: D gene, clone size, V gene, CDR3 length, J gene, CDR3 protein, CDR3 DNA. D genes are given only for firm matches. Clone size is given for some rows only: seen once, a few or many times, or a class if the clone is expanded.

>-|-|TRBV9|15|TRBJ2-2
CASSVFGENTGELFF
TGTGCCAGCAGCGTATTCGGGGAGAACACCGGGGAGCTGTTTTTT
>-|-|TRBV4-1|13|TRBJ2-7
CASSQAVSYEQYF
TGCGCCAGCAGCCAAGCCGTCTCCTACGAGCAGTACTTC
>-|-|TRBV27|12|TRBJ2-1
CASRDFYNEQFF
TGTGCCAGCAGGGACTTCTACAATGAGCAGTTCTTC
>TRBD1|-|TRBV6-5|15|TRBJ1-5
CASRQYLTGNQPQHF
TGTGCCAGCAGACAATACCTGACAGGGAATCAGCCCCAGCATTTT
>TRBD1|-|TRBV2|14|TRBJ2-7
CASSDQGAKYEQYF
TGTGCCAGCAGTGATCAGGGGGCGAAATACGAGCAGTACTTC
>-|-|TRBV5-4|16|TRBJ1-4
CASSWTQGVGDEKLFF
TGTGCCAGCAGCTGGACCCAAGGGGTCGGAGATGAAAAACTGTTTTTT
>TRBD1|few|TRBV30|13|TRBJ1-1
CAWRATGDTEAFF
TGTGCCTGGAGGGCCACAGGGGACACTGAAGCTTTCTTT
>TRBD1|-|TRBV27|13|TRBJ2-7
CASSHGQAYEQYF
TGTGCCAGCAGCCATGGACAGGCCTACGAGCAGTACTTC
>TRBD2|-|TRBV11-2|14|TRBJ2-3
CASSLNQRGGTQYF
TGTGCCAGCAGCTTAAACCAGCGGGGGGGTACGCAGTATTTT
>TRBD1|-|TRBV19|13|TRBJ2-3
CAVRDRLTDTQYF
TGTGCTGTTCGGGACAGACTCACAGATACGCAGTATTTT
>-|-|TRBV5-8|13|TRBJ1-1
CASSPRGSTEAFF
TGTGCCAGCTCACCCCGGGGGAGCACTGAAGCTTTCTTT
>-|-|TRBV5-4|12|TRBJ1-2
CASSQPDSGYTF
TGTGCCAGCAGCCAACCGGACAGTGGCTACACCTTC
>-|-|TRBV5-5|15|TRBJ1-5
CASSLERQATQPQHF
TGTGCCAGCAGCTTGGAGCGACAGGCCACTCAGCCCCAGCATTTT
>TRBD2|-|TRBV11-2|15|TRBJ2-3
CASSLTSATTDTQYF
TGTGCCAGCAGCTTAACTAGCGCCACCACAGATACGCAGTATTTT
>-|-|TRBV19|16|TRBJ2-4
CASSSSEGVRGDIQYF
TGTGCCAGTAGTTCATCGGAGGGGGTTCGGGGGGACATTCAGTACTTC
>TRBD2|once|TRBV28|16|TRBJ2-3
CASREGLAGAGDTQYF
TGTGCCAGCAGGGAGGGGCTAGCGGGGGCCGGAGATACGCAGTATTTT
>-|-|TRBV7-8|14|TRBJ2-7
CASSLAHISYEQYF
TGTGCCAGCAGCTTAGCTCACATCTCCTACGAGCAGTACTTC
>-|once|TRBV19|16|TRBJ2-4
CASSIEAGVTKNIQYF
TGTGCCAGTAGTATTGAGGCAGGGGTGACCAAAAACATTCAGTACTTC
>TRBD1|-|TRBV15|15|TRBJ1-1
CATISLDRENTEAFF
TGTGCCACCATAAGCTTGGACAGGGAGAACACTGAAGCTTTCTTT
>TRBD1|-|TRBV10-1|14|TRBJ1-3
CASRGQDSGNTIYF
TGCGCCAGCAGGGGACAGGACTCTGGAAACACCATATATTTT
>-|-|TRBV28|13|TRBJ1-5
CASSFLLNQPQHF
TGTGCCAGCAGTTTCTTGCTAAATCAGCCCCAGCATTTT
>TRBD2|-|TRBV11-2|18|TRBJ2-5
CASSFGGSGGAGTETQYF
TGTGCCAGCAGCTTTGGGGGTAGCGGGGGGGCAGGTACAGAGACCCAGTACTTC
>-|-|TRBV30|15|TRBJ1-6
CAWSPGSEDWSPLHF
TGTGCCTGGAGTCCCGGGTCGGAGGATTGGTCACCCCTCCACTTT
>TRBD2|-|TRBV30|15|TRBJ2-3
CAWDRLAGGLDTQYF
TGTGCCTGGGACCGATTAGCGGGGGGATTAGATACGCAGTATTTT
>TRBD1|-|TRBV6-5|15|TRBJ2-1
CASSQGQGAYNEQFF
TGTGCCAGCAGTCAAGGACAGGGGGCCTACAATGAGCAGTTCTTC
>-|-|TRBV7-2|15|TRBJ1-5
CASSSGRTPNQPQHF
TGTGCCAGCAGCTCCGGGAGGACGCCCAATCAGCCCCAGCATTTT
>-|-|TRBV4-1|13|TRBJ2-7
CASSQDTTYEQYF
TGCGCCAGCAGCCAAGATACAACCTACGAGCAGTACTTC
>-|-|TRBV10-3|13|TRBJ2-5
CAISEVEGETQYF
TGTGCCATCAGTGAGGTGGAGGGGGAGACCCAGTACTTC
>TRBD1|few|TRBV23-1|14|TRBJ2-7
CASSLRTGGQEQYF
TGCGCCAGCAGTCTCAGGACAGGGGGACAGGAGCAGTACTTC